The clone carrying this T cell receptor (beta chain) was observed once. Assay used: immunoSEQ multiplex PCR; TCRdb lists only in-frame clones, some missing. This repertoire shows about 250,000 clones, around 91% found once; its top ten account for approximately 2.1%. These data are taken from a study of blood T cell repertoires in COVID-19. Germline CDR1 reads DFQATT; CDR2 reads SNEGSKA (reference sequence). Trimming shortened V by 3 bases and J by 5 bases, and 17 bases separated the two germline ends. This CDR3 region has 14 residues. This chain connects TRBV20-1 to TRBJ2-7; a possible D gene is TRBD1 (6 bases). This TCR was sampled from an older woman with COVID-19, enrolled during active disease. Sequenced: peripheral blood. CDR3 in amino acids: CSASLVRGMHEQYF. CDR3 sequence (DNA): TGCAGTGCTAGTTTAGTCAGGGGCATGCACGAGCAGTACTTC.